A single sample gave rise to the 28 T cell receptor beta chains below, sequenced in a study of blood T cell repertoires in COVID-19. Generated by immunoSEQ multiplex PCR, the TCRdb table keeps only in-frame clones and is missing some. The sample holds over 85,000 clones, 85% seen once. Sequencing used peripheral blood. These receptors all stem from a man aged 45-60 years with acute or convalescent COVID-19.

The gene calls are TRBV4-3 and TRBJ2-3; 10 nucleotides align to TRBD2. V lost 0 bases to trimming and J lost 1 base; unmatched junction nucleotides: 10. CDR3 length: 19 residues. Per germline, CDR1 LGHNA and CDR2 YSLEER. The CDR3 region has the DNA TGCGCCAGCAGCCAAGAATCACTAGCGGGGCGAATCCGCACAGATACGCAGTATTTT. Its translation: CASSQESLAGRIRTDTQYF.

The rearrangement uses TRBV6-4 and TRBJ1-6; 7 positions match TRBD1. J was trimmed by 6 bases and V by 6 bases; bases with no gene match: 5. The CDR3 totals 14 residues. CDR1 MRHNA and CDR2 SNTAGT come from the germline V gene. CDR3 loop: CASRTGQLNSPLHF. The DNA for the CDR3 is TGTGCCAGCAGGACGGGACAGCTTAATTCACCCCTCCACTTT.

The rearrangement links TRBV28 to TRBJ1-5; TRBD1 matches at 10 bases. V shed 11 bases, J shed 5 bases, and the junction held 6 bases outside the gene matches. CDR3 length: 13 amino acids. Per the germline V gene, CDR1 is MDHEN and CDR2 is SYDVKM. Here the CDR3 reads CAGRGQGDQPQHF. As DNA, the CDR3 is TGTGCCGGGAGAGGACAGGGGGATCAGCCCCAGCATTTT.

This clone occurred once. The chain employs TRBV2 and TRBJ2-3, with TRBD2 identical over 12 bases. The V gene's germline CDR1 is SNHLY and CDR2 FYNNEI. V lost 5 bases, J lost 6 bases, and 6 bases stayed unmatched. The CDR3 has 15 amino acids. The CDR3 is CASSQTSGRSDTQYF. For the CDR3, the DNA is TGTGCCAGCAGTCAAACTAGCGGGAGGAGTGATACGCAGTATTTT.

In its sample, this clone was seen a few times. The chain is built from TRBV5-1 and TRBJ2-5, with 9 positions matching TRBD2. From germline, CDR1 is SGHRS and CDR2 YFSETQ. The CDR3 contains 16 residues. The J segment lost 2 bases and the V segment lost 0 bases, leaving 5 bases of the junction unmatched. The CDR3 nucleotides read TGCGCCAGCAGCTTGGGGTCTAGCGGGGCACAAGAGACCCAGTACTTC. It codes for CASSLGSSGAQETQYF.

The genes are TRBV24-1 and TRBJ2-1; 7 bases map to TRBD2. The CDR3 spans 17 residues. J lost 3 bases, V lost 5 bases, and 12 bases had no gene match. Germline V gene lookup returns CDR1 KGHDR and CDR2 SFDVKD. DNA of the CDR3: TGTGCCACCAGTGGACAACGGGCGGGAGTTGACTACAATGAGCAGTTCTTC. It encodes CATSGQRAGVDYNEQFF.

This chain joins TRBV10-3 and TRBJ1-1; D might be TRBD1 (5 bases). The V gene's germline CDR1 is ENHRY and CDR2 SYGVKD. V gave up 0 bases and J gave up 5 bases, with 10 bases separating them. The CDR3 sequence is 14 residues long. The CDR3 coding sequence is TGTGCCATCAGTGAGTCAGGGGATCGTACTGAAGCTTTCTTT. The encoded protein is CAISESGDRTEAFF.

J is TRBJ2-3 and V is TRBV5-1; unclear D gene. Germline assignment: CDR1 SGHRS and CDR2 YFSETQ. The CDR3 covers 15 residues. The V end lost 0 bases, the J end lost 0 bases, and 8 bases lay between the germline ends. Written as DNA, the CDR3 is TGCGCCAGCAGCTTGGCCCCAACTAGCACAGATACGCAGTATTTT. It is translated as CASSLAPTSTDTQYF.

In its sample, this clone ranks as medium-sized. This chain connects TRBV2 to TRBJ2-7; no definite D call. The germline CDR1 and CDR2 sequences are SNHLY and FYNNEI. The CDR3 covers 11 residues. Trimming took 7 bases from V and 3 from J, leaving 7 bases between them. In DNA form, the CDR3 reads TGTGCCAGCAATTTCTACTACGAGCAGTACTTC. It encodes CASNFYYEQYF.

The chain is built from TRBV18 and TRBJ2-7, with a tentative D call TRBD1 (6 bases). V was clipped by 3 bases and J by 2 bases, with 17 bases between them. This CDR3 contains 16 residues. Germline values: CDR1 KGHSH, CDR2 LQKENI. The CDR3 sequence is CASSPLGADPTYEQYF. As DNA, the CDR3 is TGTGCCAGCTCACCCCTGGGGGCAGATCCGACCTACGAGCAGTACTTC.

The chain has TRBV14 and TRBJ2-7; TRBD2 matches at 9 bases. Germline V CDR1 and CDR2: SGHDN, FVKESK. J gave up 3 bases and V 4 bases, and 7 bases lay outside the gene matches. The CDR3 loop spans 15 amino acids. The CDR3, as DNA: TGTGCCAGCAGCCCCATGCGAGCGGGGGGCTACGAGCAGTACTTC. Residues: CASSPMRAGGYEQYF.

CDR3 sequence reads: CASSWGTANTEAFF. The CDR3 bases are TGTGCCAGCAGTTGGGGGACAGCGAACACTGAAGCTTTCTTT. This chain connects TRBV6-5 to TRBJ1-1; TRBD1 matches 7 bases. The junction had 3 bases not matched to a gene; V was cut back by 4 bases and J by 1 base. This CDR3 is 14 amino acids long. CDR1 MNHEY and CDR2 SVGAGI come from the germline V gene.

This clone was seen a handful of times. The V and J genes are TRBV27 and TRBJ1-1, with 7 bases fitting TRBD1. This CDR3 spans 15 amino acids. Losses at the gene ends were 4 bases for V and 1 base for J; bases not matched to a gene: 6. Germline-derived CDR1 and CDR2 are MNHEY and SMNVEV (reference sequence). DNA of the CDR3: TGTGCCAGCAGTTCCTACAGGGGTGCGAACACTGAAGCTTTCTTT. It codes for CASSSYRGANTEAFF.

Comments on this clone: Sequence at one end of the junction differs from germline and may be a read error. V gene TRBV27 combines with J gene TRBJ2-7; D not certain. The germline gives CDR1 MNHEY, CDR2 SMNVEV (reference sequence). The CDR3 loop spans 14 amino acids. This chain's CDR3 is CASSLSYNSYEQYF. The CDR3, as DNA: TGTGCCAGCAGCTTATCATATAACTCCTACGAGCAGTACTTC.

The rearrangement uses TRBV10-2 and TRBJ1-2, with 8 bases identical to TRBD1. This CDR3 is 14 amino acids long. Germline trimming cut 3 bases from V and 5 bases from J; bases unmatched to any gene: 5. The germline V gene encodes CDR1 WSHSY and CDR2 SAAADI. The CDR3 protein is CASSDRQGSYGYTF. The CDR3 DNA follows: TGCGCCAGCAGTGACAGACAGGGGTCATATGGCTACACCTTC.

The chain is built from TRBV2 and TRBJ2-2; TRBD1 might be the D (5 bases). V was clipped by 2 bases and J by 5 bases, with 6 bases between them. The germline V gene has CDR1 SNHLY and CDR2 FYNNEI. CDR3 size: 13 residues. The CDR3 is CASSEQGTGELFF. The CDR3 nucleotides are TGTGCCAGCAGTGAACAGGGAACCGGGGAGCTGTTTTTT. Filled out from reference TRBV2 and TRBJ2-2, the complete variable domain reads EPEVTQTPSHQVTQMGQEVILRCVPISNHLYFYWYRQILGQKVEFLVSFYNNEISEKSEIFDDQFSVERPDGSNFTLKIRSTKLEDSAMYFCASSEQGTGELFFGEGSRLTVL.

In this sample, this clone turned up once. This sequence joins TRBV12-3 or TRBV12-4 and TRBJ2-5; TRBD2 matches at 7 bases. V lost 2 bases, J lost 3 bases, and 0 bases stayed unmatched. This CDR3 contains 13 residues. The CDR3: CASSLLAEETQYF. The CDR3 DNA follows: TGTGCCAGCAGTTTACTAGCGGAAGAGACCCAGTACTTC.

This clone was recorded a few times. The chain links TRBV2 to TRBJ1-1; D ambiguous. The CDR3 has 13 amino acids. Germline V gene data show CDR1 as SNHLY and CDR2 as FYNNEI. Between the trimmed V and J ends, which lost 7 bases and 3 bases, there was a span of 12 bases. The CDR3 region has the DNA TGTGCCAGCACTTTACACCCTGACACTGAAGCTTTCTTT. Its protein product is CASTLHPDTEAFF.

The chain has TRBV19 and TRBJ1-1, with D perhaps matching TRBD1 (6 bases). This CDR3 spans 15 amino acids. With 3 bases removed from V and 6 bases from J, the gap between germline ends came to 17 bases. Germline CDR1 is LNHDA and CDR2 is SQIVND (reference sequence). The CDR3 nucleotides read TGTGCCAGTAGTATGTTTCAGGGGAGAGGTGCTGAAGCTTTCTTT. It codes for CASSMFQGRGAEAFF.

This clone occurred a few times. V gene TRBV19 combines with J gene TRBJ2-6; the D is unclear. The CDR3 loop spans 15 amino acids. Germline V gene data show CDR1 as LNHDA and CDR2 as SQIVND (reference sequence). Trimming took off 1 base at V and 1 base at J, with 5 bases between the two ends. CDR3 nucleotides: TGTGCCAGTAGTATAGGAGTTTCTGGGGCCAACGTCCTGACTTTC. It codes for CASSIGVSGANVLTF.

The chain uses TRBV9 and TRBJ1-1; TRBD1 matches 9 bases. CDR1 and CDR2 from the germline V gene are SGDLS and YYNGEE. This CDR3 spans 16 amino acids. Trimming removed 3 bases from V and 1 base from J; junction bases left unmatched: 7. CDR3 loop: CASSASRDRENTEAFF. CDR3 DNA sequence: TGTGCCAGCAGCGCAAGCAGGGACAGGGAGAACACTGAAGCTTTCTTT.

This clone was observed a few times. This sequence joins TRBV6-5 and TRBJ2-5; TRBD1 matches at 9 bases. This CDR3 has 15 amino acids. CDR1 and CDR2 from the germline V gene are MNHEY and SVGAGI. Trimming took 6 bases from V and 4 from J; bases not matched to a gene: 9. Here the CDR3 DNA reads TGTGCCAGCAGACAGGGGGCAGGTGGGGGAGAGACCCAGTACTTC. Translating gives CASRQGAGGGETQYF.

This clone was seen only a few times. The genes are TRBV6-5 and TRBJ1-1; the D gene is possibly TRBD1 (6 bases). The CDR3 runs to 13 residues. The germline V and J ends were trimmed by 6 bases and 1 base, with 9 bases remaining between them. Germline V CDR1 and CDR2: MNHEY, SVGAGI. The CDR3 is CASSWTANTEAFF. CDR3 bases: TGTGCCAGCAGCTGGACAGCGAACACTGAAGCTTTCTTT.

V is TRBV6-4 and J is TRBJ2-3; no firm D call. The CDR3 is 13 residues long. Per germline, CDR1 MRHNA and CDR2 SNTAGT. The germline V and J ends were trimmed by 2 bases and 8 bases, with 11 bases remaining between them. The CDR3: CASSDQRGGTQYF. CDR3 nucleotide sequence: TGTGCCAGCAGTGACCAACGCGGCGGTACGCAGTATTTT.

V usage is TRBV7-2 and J usage is TRBJ2-2; weak D call: TRBD2 (6 bases). CDR1 is SGHTA and CDR2 is FQGNSA in the germline V gene. This CDR3 is 13 amino acids long. With 2 bases removed from V and 6 bases from J, the gap between germline ends came to 7 bases. CDR3 in amino acids: CASSLWEAGELFF. The CDR3 bases are TGTGCCAGCAGCTTATGGGAGGCCGGGGAGCTGTTTTTT.

V and J are TRBV6-2 or TRBV6-3 and TRBJ2-3, with TRBD2 identical over 16 bases. This CDR3 has 19 residues. Germline lookup yields CDR1 MNHEY and CDR2 SVGEGT. Trimming at V came to 4 bases and at J to 5 bases, leaving 12 bases not matched to a gene. CDR3 region: CASSFSGTSGGAVKDTQYF. CDR3 in DNA: TGTGCCAGCAGTTTTTCCGGGACTAGCGGGGGGGCCGTGAAAGATACGCAGTATTTT.

The genes are TRBV4-3 and TRBJ2-3; D possibly corresponds to TRBD2 (6 bases). The V end was cut by 1 base, the J end by 0 bases, with 11 bases between. Germline CDR1 and CDR2: LGHNA and YSLEER. CDR3 length equals 16 residues. The CDR3 bases are TGCGCCAGCAGCCAAGGTAATAGCGGCAGCACAGATACGCAGTATTTT. Amino acids: CASSQGNSGSTDTQYF.

This clone showed up just once. The gene calls are TRBV19 and TRBJ1-1; no definite D call. Germline V gives CDR1 LNHDA, CDR2 SQIVND (reference sequence). V lost 7 bases and J 3 bases, leaving 12 bases between the germline ends. The CDR3 has 13 residues. The chain's CDR3 is CASKEGFHTEAFF. The CDR3 region has the DNA TGTGCCAGTAAGGAGGGTTTTCACACTGAAGCTTTCTTT.